Listed below are T cell receptor beta chains from one sample, sequenced in a study of T-cell memory formation after mild COVID-19. One entry per CDR3 protein, called by TCRdb with MiXCR from the 5' RACE reads. The table shows almost 250,000 distinct CDR3 sequences, with 15% occurring only once. Sequenced: PBMCs or a T cell subset sorted from them (not recorded which). The receptors originated from an adult woman who had mild COVID-19 (a few samples of this study predate the infection). Cell type and time point are not known. CDR3s include the opening cysteine and the closing phenylalanine or tryptophan. The D gene is left open where the match is weak. Clone size is given for some rows only: seen once, a few or many times, or a class if the clone is expanded.

D gene | clone size | J gene | V gene | CDR3 protein | CDR3 DNA
TRBD2 | . | TRBJ2-7 | TRBV4-3 | CASSQELGGLAFTYEQYF | TGCGCCAGCAGCCAAGAATTGGGAGGACTAGCGTTTACCTACGAGCAGTACTTC
TRBD1 | . | TRBJ1-5 | TRBV5-4 | CASSQGQGIDQPQHF | TGTGCCAGCAGCCAGGGACAGGGTATCGATCAGCCCCAGCATTTT
TRBD1 | . | TRBJ1-5 | TRBV6-6 | CATSLRDRGRQPQHF | TGTGCCACTAGTCTCCGGGACAGGGGACGGCAGCCCCAGCATTTT
. | few | TRBJ2-5 | TRBV6-1 | CASTMRPLETQYF | TGTGCCAGCACCATGCGGCCCCTGGAGACCCAGTACTTC
. | few | TRBJ2-1 | TRBV7-9 | CASSSRRVRQFF | TGTGCCAGCAGCTCCCGGCGAGTTAGGCAGTTCTTC
TRBD1 | few | TRBJ1-1 | TRBV18 | CASSPRTGQNTEAFF | TGTGCCAGCTCACCACGGACAGGGCAGAACACTGAAGCTTTCTTT
. | . | TRBJ1-1 | TRBV6-5 | CASSYIFLTNEGYLGAFF | TGTGCCAGCAGTTACATTTTTCTGACTAATGAGGGCTACCTTGGAGCTTTCTTT
. | many | TRBJ2-1 | TRBV27 | CASTYSGYNEQFF | TGTGCCAGCACCTATAGCGGTTACAATGAGCAGTTCTTC
TRBD1 | . | TRBJ1-2 | TRBV7-2 | CASSLRDRGLGYTF | TGTGCCAGCAGCTTAAGGGACAGGGGGCTTGGCTACACCTTC
TRBD1 | few | TRBJ1-2 | TRBV20-1 | CSAPYRGRNYGYTF | TGCAGTGCTCCCTACAGGGGGCGTAACTATGGCTACACCTTC
TRBD2 | . | TRBJ2-1 | TRBV2 | CASSENLAGGRQFF | TGTGCCAGCAGTGAAAACCTAGCGGGGGGGCGGCAGTTCTTC
TRBD2 | few | TRBJ2-3 | TRBV7-9 | CASSMTSGNTDTQYF | TGTGCCAGCAGCATGACTAGCGGAAACACAGATACGCAGTATTTT
TRBD2 | many | TRBJ2-3 | TRBV7-2 | CASSSWDYTTDTQYF | TGTGCCAGCAGCTCCTGGGACTACACCACAGATACGCAGTATTTT
TRBD2 | few | TRBJ2-1 | TRBV7-3 | CASSLNGGANNEQFF | TGTGCCAGCAGCTTAAACGGGGGGGCGAACAATGAGCAGTTCTTC
. | . | TRBJ2-5 | TRBV7-8 | CASSLFNPVRLRETQYF | TGTGCCAGCAGCTTGTTTAACCCCGTCAGACTACGAGAGACCCAGTACTTC
. | . | TRBJ1-6 | TRBV9 | CASSVGTVSNSPLHF | TGTGCCAGCAGCGTAGGGACAGTATCGAATTCACCCCTCCACTTT
. | few | TRBJ2-6 | TRBV5-1 | CASSLGGNGANVLTF | TGCGCCAGCAGCTTGGGAGGGAATGGGGCCAACGTCCTGACTTTC
. | . | TRBJ2-1 | TRBV28 | CASSPPGLGQFF | TGTGCCAGCAGTCCCCCGGGGTTGGGTCAGTTCTTC
. | few | TRBJ2-7 | TRBV3-1 | CASSHVRAYEQYF | TGTGCCAGCAGCCATGTCCGGGCCTACGAGCAGTACTTC
TRBD2 | many | TRBJ2-7 | TRBV25-1 | CASSEPGLAKYEQYF | TGTGCCAGCAGTGAACCGGGACTAGCGAAATACGAGCAGTACTTC
. | few | TRBJ1-2 | TRBV6-5 | CASSLDATYRIYGYTF | TGTGCCAGCAGTTTGGACGCAACCTACAGGATATATGGCTACACCTTC
TRBD1 | few | TRBJ2-5 | TRBV4-1 | CASSQVLRGRQETQYF | TGCGCCAGCAGCCAAGTCCTAAGGGGGCGCCAAGAGACCCAGTACTTC
. | . | TRBJ2-7 | TRBV19 | CASKSGSSYEQYF | TGTGCCAGTAAGTCCGGGTCCTCCTACGAGCAGTACTTC
. | many | TRBJ2-7 | TRBV7-9 | CASREGAYEQYF | TGTGCCAGCAGGGAAGGGGCATACGAGCAGTACTTC
TRBD2 | many | TRBJ2-1 | TRBV29-1 | CSVVPAGGLNEQFF | TGCAGCGTTGTACCCGCGGGGGGCCTTAATGAGCAGTTCTTC
. | . | TRBJ2-1 | TRBV12-3/TRBV12-4 | CASSSIRLGLLSYNEQFF | TGTGCCAGCAGTTCCATCCGACTAGGACTGCTCTCCTACAATGAGCAGTTCTTC
. | once | TRBJ2-6 | TRBV30 | CAESPWGANVLTF | TGTGCCGAGAGCCCCTGGGGGGCCAACGTCCTGACTTTC
. | few | TRBJ2-7 | TRBV6-5 | CASRTGAAAYEQYF | TGTGCCAGCAGAACCGGGGCCGCGGCCTACGAGCAGTACTTC
. | . | TRBJ2-6 | TRBV12-3/TRBV12-4 | CASSLRVNLVSGANVLTF | TGTGCCAGCAGTTTAAGGGTTAACCTCGTCTCTGGGGCCAACGTCCTGACTTTC
. | few | TRBJ2-3 | TRBV7-2 | CASSLIGTRPDTQYF | TGTGCCAGCAGCCTGATAGGGACGAGGCCAGATACGCAGTATTTT
. | few | TRBJ2-7 | TRBV9 | CASSVGGRLSYEQYF | TGTGCCAGCAGCGTAGGCGGGCGACTCTCCTACGAGCAGTACTTC
. | few | TRBJ2-5 | TRBV7-9 | CASSFLPGRIQETQYF | TGTGCCAGCAGCTTTTTGCCAGGGAGGATCCAAGAGACCCAGTACTTC
. | . | TRBJ2-5 | TRBV12-3/TRBV12-4 | CASSLSASSPTQYF | TGTGCCAGCAGTTTATCGGCTAGTAGCCCGACCCAGTACTTC
. | . | TRBJ1-5 | TRBV5-5 | CASSLALGSLRNQPQHF | TGTGCCAGCAGCTTGGCCCTAGGCAGCCTTCGCAATCAGCCCCAGCATTTT
. | few | TRBJ2-7 | TRBV7-2 | CASSARLGGYEQYF | TGTGCCAGCAGCGCCCGCCTAGGGGGCTACGAGCAGTACTTC
TRBD1 | few | TRBJ2-1 | TRBV7-9 | CARAPQGPISSYNEQFF | TGTGCCAGGGCGCCACAGGGGCCAATTAGCTCCTACAATGAGCAGTTCTTC
. | . | TRBJ2-2 | TRBV19 | CASSIPSPTGELFF | TGTGCCAGTAGTATCCCGTCTCCTACCGGGGAGCTGTTTTTT
. | . | TRBJ2-1 | TRBV5-1 | CASTPDGGKEQFF | TGCGCCAGCACCCCGGACGGGGGAAAGGAGCAGTTCTTC
. | few | TRBJ2-5 | TRBV9 | CASSVLTSYQETQYF | TGTGCCAGCAGCGTACTAACCTCGTACCAAGAGACCCAGTACTTC
. | many | TRBJ2-2 | TRBV27 | CASRGWAITGELFF | TGTGCCAGCCGGGGATGGGCGATCACCGGGGAGCTGTTTTTT
. | few | TRBJ2-7 | TRBV19 | CASSNQRHSYEQYF | TGTGCCAGTAGCAATCAAAGACACTCCTACGAGCAGTACTTC
TRBD1 | . | TRBJ1-2 | TRBV12-3/TRBV12-4 | CASTLTAGTGGDYGYTF | TGTGCCAGCACCTTAACCGCCGGGACAGGGGGCGATTATGGCTACACCTTC
. | many | TRBJ2-2 | TRBV15 | CATSSVNPYPTGELFF | TGTGCCACCAGCAGCGTCAATCCCTACCCCACCGGGGAGCTGTTTTTT
TRBD1 | . | TRBJ2-5 | TRBV24-1 | CATSDPGQGAETQYF | TGTGCCACCAGTGATCCGGGACAGGGGGCAGAGACCCAGTACTTC
TRBD1 | many | TRBJ1-3 | TRBV10-3 | CAISGTGISGNTIYF | TGTGCCATCAGTGGGACAGGGATCTCTGGAAACACCATATATTTT